These 20 T cell receptor beta chains were all obtained from the same sample, sequenced in a study of spatial heterogeneity in lung cancer. TCRdb redid the calling of the 5' RACE reads with MiXCR, one entry per CDR3 protein. Seen here are 85,000 to 100,000 distinct CDR3 sequences, around 12% observed once, and the top ten hold roughly 39%. The time point is: sample taken at primary tumor resection. Specimen: PBMCs, collected at surgery. These receptors all come from a male donor with early-stage non-small cell lung cancer.

This clonotype was observed a handful of times. The chain is built from TRBV27 and TRBJ2-1, with a possible D match to TRBD2 (7 bases). CDR3 size: 16 residues. Looked up from germline, CDR1 is MNHEY and CDR2 is SMNVEV (reference sequence). Trimming took off 6 bases at V and 6 bases at J, with 21 bases between the two ends. This chain's CDR3 is CASRVFGLGGVNEQFF. Written as DNA, the CDR3 is TGTGCCAGCAGAGTTTTTGGGCTAGGGGGGGTCAATGAGCAGTTCTTC.

The gene calls are TRBV5-1 and TRBJ2-7; D uncertain. V was trimmed by 4 bases and J by 0 bases, leaving 11 bases between them. Germline values: CDR1 SGHRS, CDR2 YFSETQ. CDR3 length: 14 residues. CDR3 protein: CASSIGPGSYEQYF. The CDR3 nucleotides are TGCGCCAGCAGCATCGGACCGGGCTCCTACGAGCAGTACTTC.

This clonotype showed up many times. The rearrangement joins TRBV6-5 to TRBJ2-7; either TRBD1 or TRBD2 may supply D (6 bases each). The CDR3 contains 15 residues. V lost 7 bases, J lost 1 base, and 17 bases lay in between. Germline values: CDR1 MNHEY, CDR2 SVGAGI. As DNA, the CDR3 is TGTGCCAGCATGCCGGGGGCGGGGCGGTCCTACGAGCAGTACTTC. It yields the protein CASMPGAGRSYEQYF.

J is TRBJ2-1 and V is TRBV7-3; D may match TRBD1 or TRBD2 (5 bases each). Germline lookup yields CDR1 SGHTA and CDR2 FQGTGA. The CDR3 has 14 amino acids. With 0 bases removed from V and 9 bases from J, the gap between germline ends came to 12 bases. In nucleotides, the CDR3 is TGTGCCAGCAGCTTAACGGGGAGTGGGGCTGAGCAGTTCTTC. Its translation: CASSLTGSGAEQFF.

This clonotype showed up just a few times. The genes are TRBV7-2 and TRBJ1-1; D gene unclear. Trimming cost V 1 base and J 0 bases, with 6 bases left between them. Germline V gives CDR1 SGHTA, CDR2 FQGNSA. This CDR3 has 14 residues. The CDR3 DNA follows: TGTGCCAGCAGCTTAGGCCGGATGAACACTGAAGCTTTCTTT. The encoded protein is CASSLGRMNTEAFF.

This clonotype was counted a few times. This CDR3 is CAISESSQGLGEQYF. Written as DNA, the CDR3 is TGTGCCATCAGTGAGTCAAGCCAGGGACTCGGCGAGCAGTACTTC. The V and J genes are TRBV10-3 and TRBJ2-7; a weak D match, TRBD2 (6 bases). The CDR3 has 15 amino acids. Per germline, CDR1 ENHRY and CDR2 SYGVKD. The ends were cut back, 0 bases at V and 6 bases at J, with 15 bases in the middle.

This clonotype was counted between two and nine times. J is TRBJ1-1 and V is TRBV3-1; possible D gene TRBD1, 6 bases. The CDR3 loop spans 16 amino acids. Trimming took off 4 bases at V and 6 bases at J, with 21 bases between the two ends. The germline V gene encodes CDR1 LGHDT and CDR2 YNNKEL (reference sequence). The chain's CDR3 is CASSREWGAEVAEAFF. CDR3 bases: TGTGCCAGCAGCCGAGAGTGGGGGGCGGAGGTAGCTGAAGCTTTCTTT.

This clonotype was detected only a few times. The V and J genes are TRBV7-6 and TRBJ2-3; 13 bases are shared with TRBD2. The CDR3 is made up of 16 amino acids. Germline CDR1 is SGHVS and CDR2 is FNYEAQ. Trimming removed 3 bases from V and 5 bases from J; junction bases left unmatched: 5. The CDR3 spells CASSFTSGRAIDTQYF. CDR3 nucleotides: TGTGCCAGCAGCTTCACTAGCGGGAGGGCCATAGATACGCAGTATTTT. The entire variable domain, with the rest obtained from reference TRBV7-6 and TRBJ2-3, is as follows: GAGVSQSPRYKVTKRGQDVALRCDPISGHVSLYWYRQALGQGPEFLTYFNYEAQQDKSGLPNDRFSAERPEGSISTLTIQRTEQRDSAMYRCASSFTSGRAIDTQYFGPGTRLTVL.

This clonotype has a handful of counts. The V gene is TRBV20-1, the J gene TRBJ2-3; 7 nucleotides line up with TRBD2. The CDR3 length is 14 residues. The junction had 7 bases not matched to a gene; V was cut back by 4 bases and J by 3 bases. CDR1 DFQATT and CDR2 SNEGSKA come from the germline V gene (reference sequence). The CDR3 spells CSAKGRVWTDTQYF. Written as DNA, the CDR3 is TGCAGTGCTAAGGGGAGGGTCTGGACAGATACGCAGTATTTT.

This clonotype came up a few times. The junction and the germline gene differ at one end; a read error may be behind it. The V and J genes are TRBV9 and TRBJ2-3, with 7 nucleotides matching TRBD2. Germline V gene lookup returns CDR1 SGDLS and CDR2 YYNGEE. The CDR3 loop spans 16 amino acids. CDR3 sequence (DNA): TGTGCCAGCAGCGTAGGACGGGGACTACGTAGCACAGATACGCATTTT. Encoded protein: CASSVGRGLRSTDTHF.

This clonotype was found many times. The chain combines TRBV11-2 with TRBJ1-5, with D possibly TRBD1 on 5 matching bases. The V end was cut by 3 bases, the J end by 6 bases, with 12 bases between. Germline V CDR1 and CDR2: SGHAT, FQNNGV. The CDR3 loop spans 14 amino acids. The CDR3 loop is CASSLQGGGQPQHF. The CDR3 nucleotides read TGTGCCAGCAGCTTGCAGGGCGGGGGTCAGCCCCAGCATTTT.

This clonotype has at least ten counts. This chain links TRBV2 with TRBJ1-3, with D perhaps matching TRBD1 (6 bases). In germline, CDR1 is SNHLY, CDR2 FYNNEI. The V end lost 6 bases, the J end lost 1 base, and 10 bases lay between the germline ends. CDR3 length: 14 amino acids. CDR3 protein: CASSGQLSGNTIYF. The DNA for the CDR3 is TGTGCCAGCAGCGGACAGCTTTCTGGAAACACCATATATTTT.

V and J are TRBV14 and TRBJ2-7; D is possibly TRBD2 (6 bases). Germline V gene data show CDR1 as SGHDN and CDR2 as FVKESK. The CDR3 has 14 residues. V was cut by 4 bases and J by 3 bases, with 13 bases left in between. The CDR3 coding sequence is TGTGCCAGCAGCCCCCTGCTGGGGGGCTACGAGCAGTACTTC. It translates to CASSPLLGGYEQYF.

V usage is TRBV7-2 and J usage is TRBJ1-2, with 10 bases aligning to TRBD1. The CDR3 contains 14 residues. The ends lost 7 bases at V and 5 bases at J; junction bases unmatched: 7. Germline loops: CDR1 SGHTA, CDR2 FQGNSA. The CDR3 reads CASNRDRGTYGYTF. Written as DNA, the CDR3 is TGTGCCAGCAACAGGGACAGGGGAACGTATGGCTACACCTTC.

This clonotype showed up just a few times. The junction and the germline gene differ at one end; a read error may be behind it. The J gene is TRBJ2-1, the V gene TRBV7-8; maybe TRBD1 (6 bases). Germline V gene data show CDR1 as SGHVS and CDR2 as FQNEAQ. The CDR3 spans 15 residues. The CDR3: CASRLGGSSYNEQFF. CDR3 nucleotides: TGTGCCAGCAGGTTAGGGGGTTCCTCCTACAATGAGCAGTTCTTC.

This clonotype was seen a handful of times. This chain links TRBV12-3 or TRBV12-4 with TRBJ1-2; tentatively, D is TRBD1 (5 bases). Deletions cut 6 bases from V and 3 bases from J, with 20 bases between. This CDR3 comprises 16 residues. CDR3 protein: CASRGISGPSYYGYTF. As DNA, the CDR3 is TGTGCCAGCAGGGGGATATCGGGGCCAAGCTACTATGGCTACACCTTC.

The chain is built from TRBV28 and TRBJ2-7; D perhaps matches TRBD2 (5 bases). Germline CDR1 and CDR2: MDHEN and SYDVKM. CDR3 length equals 11 residues. V shed 5 bases and J shed 7 bases, with 9 bases lying between them. CDR3 in DNA: TGTGCCAGCAGTCGCAGGAGGGAGCAGTACTTC. Protein: CASSRRREQYF.

The genes are TRBV12-3 or TRBV12-4 and TRBJ2-1; D is perhaps TRBD2 (5 bases). V lost 3 bases and J lost 8, with 11 bases in between. The CDR3 contains 13 residues. The CDR3 is CASSFRGYDEQFF. The CDR3 nucleotides are TGTGCCAGCAGTTTTAGAGGGTACGATGAGCAGTTCTTC.

This clonotype has a handful of counts. This sequence joins TRBV4-2 and TRBJ2-3, with D unresolved. Germline V lookup: CDR1 LGHNA, CDR2 YNFKEQ. V was cut by 3 bases and J by 4 bases, with 20 bases left in between. CDR3 size: 17 residues. CDR3 protein: CASSHSKAEQNADTQYF. As DNA, the CDR3 is TGTGCCAGCAGCCACTCAAAGGCGGAACAGAACGCAGATACGCAGTATTTT.

This clonotype has more than one count but fewer than ten. This sequence joins TRBV20-1 and TRBJ1-3; D is uncertain. Germline-derived CDR1 and CDR2 are DFQATT and SNEGSKA (reference sequence). CDR3 length: 11 amino acids. V was shortened by 6 bases and J by 7 bases, with 10 bases between the two germline ends. The CDR3 DNA is TGCAGTGCCCCGGCCCGGAACACCATATATTTT. It codes for CSAPARNTIYF.